This is a list of T cell receptor beta chains from one sample in a study of cytomegalovirus exposure and HLA in healthy donors. Sequencing was performed with immunoSEQ multiplex PCR; in TCRdb, only in-frame clones are kept and a portion is missing. The top ten clones hold 1.7% of a sample with some 150,000 clones, 60% to 80% of them seen once. The specimen sequenced was PBMCs. Source of these receptors: a woman aged 25-40 years in good health and CMV-seronegative. The conserved cysteine and the conserved F or W are not part of the CDR3 here. Fields, in order: J gene, clone size, V gene, CDR3 protein. Size values are once, few and many counts, or a class for expanded clones, and some rows have none.

TRBJ1-5 | - | TRBV6-6 | ASSPAVGGNQPQH
TRBJ2-3 | - | TRBV7-2 | ASSFRRGGSTDTQY
TRBJ1-1 | - | TRBV6-5 | AGSSGDPNTEAF
TRBJ2-7 | - | TRBV10-3 | AIATGGYEQY
TRBJ2-3 | - | TRBV7-9 | ASSFAGTSPRDTQY
TRBJ1-2 | few | TRBV7-3 | ASSPSTGGSGYT
TRBJ1-5 | - | TRBV7-9 | ASSRTVDQPQH
TRBJ2-3 | few | TRBV11-2 | ASSLISGGGTDTQY
TRBJ1-1 | - | TRBV2 | ARSSRDRGLTSEAF
TRBJ2-3 | - | TRBV9 | ASSGSGGGTDTQY
TRBJ1-1 | once | TRBV2 | ASSAWDSNTEAF
TRBJ1-4 | - | TRBV2 | ASSDWATKLF
TRBJ1-1 | - | TRBV6-6 | ASSQTNRGTEAF
TRBJ2-2 | - | TRBV11-2 | ASSTDRPNTGELF
TRBJ1-6 | - | TRBV5-4 | ASSLAGGWNSPLH
TRBJ1-5 | once | TRBV27 | ASSLLSNSNQPQH
TRBJ1-4 | - | TRBV30 | AWSVRQAVKGGKLF
TRBJ1-6 | - | TRBV5-6 | ASSLLQGASPLH
TRBJ2-5 | once | TRBV2 | ASRASGETQY
TRBJ1-2 | - | TRBV5-1 | ASNPEGYRGGYT
TRBJ1-2 | - | TRBV11-1 | ASSYSDRDGYT
TRBJ2-1 | - | TRBV10-1 | ASSGGQHNEQF
TRBJ2-3 | few | TRBV5-6 | ASCILTSGTDTQY
TRBJ1-1 | - | TRBV30 | AWSDRDTEAF
TRBJ2-1 | - | TRBV2 | ASSSGTSSHEQF
TRBJ1-4 | - | TRBV19 | ASSIGGTGSGKLF
TRBJ1-1 | - | TRBV9 | ASSVEYRLGTEAF
TRBJ2-1 | - | TRBV27 | ASSRYRTGIQLEQF
TRBJ2-3 | - | TRBV6-1 | ASSEELEGGWTDTQY
TRBJ2-3 | - | TRBV27 | ASSSMNLEAQY
TRBJ2-7 | - | TRBV7-7 | ASSADLGGYEQY
TRBJ2-4 | - | TRBV5-1 | ASSHSLLAGGNIQY
TRBJ2-7 | once | TRBV6-5 | ASSDQGFYEQY
TRBJ1-2 | - | TRBV5-1 | ASSSQGGDYGYT
TRBJ2-7 | - | TRBV25-1 | ASSQTGTYEQY
TRBJ1-2 | - | TRBV5-6 | ASSLGQVHYGYT
TRBJ1-5 | once | TRBV19 | ASSSIDGRSNQPQH
TRBJ2-7 | - | TRBV5-1 | ASSTGTAAYEQY
TRBJ1-2 | few | TRBV2 | ASSEGSQINYGYT
TRBJ1-1 | - | TRBV9 | ASSVWDSIMNTEAF
TRBJ1-3 | few | TRBV9 | ASSAPGSGTGNTIY
TRBJ1-1 | - | TRBV19 | ASRSGMGTEAF